These T cell receptor beta chains were read from a single sample in a study of sequential checkpoint blockade in melanoma. The protocol was immunoSEQ multiplex PCR, while the TCRdb copy is restricted to in-frame clones and leaves out a portion. The sample gives 32,000 or so clones, 82% of which show up once; under 20% is in the top ten. This material consisted of CD8+ T cells sorted from blood (inferred from file names), taken from a patient given nivolumab and ipilimumab in sequence. These receptors all stem from a human donor with melanoma. CDR3s include the opening cysteine and the closing phenylalanine or tryptophan. A D gene is named only where the DNA matches it firmly. Clone size is shown for a subset of rows, as once, few, many or a class of expanded clone.

>.|TRBJ2-1|.|TRBV5-1
CASSLGRVNEQFF
TGCGCCAGCAGCTTGGGCAGGGTCAATGAGCAGTTCTTC
>.|TRBJ2-7|TRBD1|TRBV27
CASSLRTGYNEQYF
TGTGCCAGCAGTTTACGGACAGGATACAACGAGCAGTACTTC
>.|TRBJ2-7|.|TRBV28
CASSSLQGGGILREQYF
TGTGCCAGCAGTTCCCTTCAGGGCGGCGGGATTCTGAGGGAGCAGTACTTC
>.|TRBJ1-2|.|TRBV7-9
CASSLAGDGYTF
TGTGCCAGCAGCTTAGCCGGAGATGGCTACACCTTC
>few|TRBJ1-2|.|TRBV14
CASTTIDGRWSGYTF
TGTGCCAGCACCACAATAGATGGGAGATGGAGTGGCTACACCTTC
>.|TRBJ2-7|.|TRBV5-1
CASSLWPPVGTHYEQYF
TGCGCCAGCAGCTTGTGGCCCCCCGTAGGGACACACTACGAGCAGTACTTC
>few|TRBJ2-3|.|TRBV9
CASSASEGGADTQYF
TGTGCCAGCAGCGCTAGCGAGGGGGGGGCAGATACGCAGTATTTT
>.|TRBJ1-4|.|TRBV7-6
CASSFGGEKLFF
TGTGCCAGCAGCTTTGGGGGGGAAAAACTGTTTTTT
>.|TRBJ2-2|TRBD2|TRBV7-9
CASSWLAEHTGELFF
TGTGCCAGCAGCTGGCTAGCGGAGCACACCGGGGAGCTGTTTTTT
>.|TRBJ2-1|TRBD2|TRBV9
CASSASGGPYNEQFF
TGTGCCAGCAGTGCCAGCGGGGGCCCTTACAATGAGCAGTTCTTC
>.|TRBJ2-7|.|TRBV4-2
CASSQAGSLYEQYF
TGTGCCAGCAGCCAAGCGGGTTCCCTCTACGAGCAGTACTTC
>.|TRBJ2-7|TRBD2|TRBV27
CASSPRTSGSRNEQYF
TGTGCCAGCAGTCCCCGGACTAGCGGGAGTAGGAACGAGCAGTACTTC
>.|TRBJ1-2|.|TRBV6-5
CATLVGGYGYTF
TGTGCCACCTTGGTGGGCGGGTATGGCTACACCTTC
>.|TRBJ2-7|TRBD1|TRBV10-1
CASSERGTGDYEQYF
TGCGCCAGCAGTGAGAGGGGGACAGGGGACTACGAGCAGTACTTC
>.|TRBJ2-7|TRBD2|TRBV4-1
CASSPRWRGNSYEQYF
TGCGCCAGCAGCCCCCGCTGGCGGGGGAACTCCTACGAGCAGTACTTC
>many|TRBJ1-2|TRBD1|TRBV5-1
CASSLDRGQDGYTF
TGCGCCAGCAGCTTGGACAGGGGGCAGGATGGCTACACCTTC
>.|TRBJ2-7|TRBD1|TRBV5-1
CASSLFEERQGPPKQYF
TGCGCCAGCAGCTTGTTCGAGGAGCGACAGGGCCCCCCAAAGCAGTACTTC
>.|TRBJ2-4|TRBD1|TRBV5-1
CASSLGQGIDIQYF
TGCGCCAGCAGCTTGGGACAGGGTATAGACATTCAGTACTTC
>.|TRBJ1-5|TRBD1|TRBV4-1
CASSPILRTGYQPQHF
TGCGCCAGCAGCCCGATACTTAGGACAGGGTATCAGCCCCAGCATTTT
>.|TRBJ1-4|.|TRBV27
CASSLSGLPGEKLFF
TGTGCCAGCAGTTTATCGGGCCTCCCAGGTGAAAAACTGTTTTTT
>.|TRBJ2-1|TRBD1|TRBV9
CASSDSRDRAFYEQFF
TGTGCCAGCAGCGACAGCCGGGACAGGGCTTTTTATGAGCAGTTCTTC
>.|TRBJ1-2|.|TRBV4-1
CASSPGRPGDGYTF
TGCGCCAGCAGCCCAGGGAGGCCCGGAGACGGCTACACCTTC
>.|TRBJ2-1|TRBD2|TRBV4-1
CASSQAGGNNEQFF
TGCGCCAGCAGCCAAGCGGGGGGGAACAATGAGCAGTTCTTC
>.|TRBJ2-7|TRBD1|TRBV4-1
CASSQGMTGLWEQYF
TGCGCCAGCAGCCAAGGTATGACAGGGCTCTGGGAGCAGTACTTC
>.|TRBJ2-7|.|TRBV5-1
CASSPITVAYEQYF
TGCGCCAGCAGCCCAATAACTGTTGCGTACGAGCAGTACTTC
>.|TRBJ2-7|TRBD1|TRBV10-2
CATRTGAYEQYF
TGCGCCACCCGGACAGGGGCGTACGAGCAGTACTTC
>.|TRBJ2-5|TRBD2|TRBV13
CASSSGGGRQETQYF
TGTGCCAGCAGCTCCGGGGGGGGAAGACAAGAGACCCAGTACTTC
>.|TRBJ2-7|.|TRBV5-4
CASSFLESYEQYF
TGTGCCAGCAGCTTCTTAGAATCCTACGAGCAGTACTTC
>.|TRBJ2-7|TRBD1|TRBV5-1
CASSSLSGQGYEQYF
TGCGCCAGCAGCTCGCTGTCGGGACAGGGGTACGAGCAGTACTTC
>.|TRBJ2-3|TRBD1|TRBV10-3
CAISVTDRESTDTQYF
TGTGCCATCAGTGTCACAGACAGGGAGAGCACAGATACGCAGTATTTT
>.|TRBJ1-1|.|TRBV5-1
CASSSIRGEAFF
TGCGCCAGCAGCTCGATCAGGGGTGAAGCTTTCTTT
>.|TRBJ2-1|.|TRBV11-3
CASSLYRDLEQFF
TGTGCCAGCAGCTTATACAGGGACCTTGAGCAGTTCTTC
>.|TRBJ2-1|.|TRBV4-1
CASSQRYAGRSYNEQFF
TGCGCCAGCAGCCAACGGTACGCGGGAAGATCCTACAATGAGCAGTTCTTC
>.|TRBJ2-7|.|TRBV2
CASSEGGGNSYEQYF
TGTGCCAGCAGTGAGGGGGGTGGTAACTCCTACGAGCAGTACTTC
>.|TRBJ2-7|.|TRBV7-8
CASSLFRDNSYEQYF
TGTGCCAGCAGCCTTTTCCGGGACAACTCCTACGAGCAGTACTTC
>.|TRBJ2-7|.|TRBV11-2
CASSFKPLAYEQYF
TGTGCCAGCAGCTTCAAACCCCTAGCGTACGAGCAGTACTTC
>large|TRBJ1-5|TRBD1|TRBV4-1
CASSQDRTGGNQPQHF
TGCGCCAGCAGCCAAGACAGGACAGGGGGCAATCAGCCCCAGCATTTT
>.|TRBJ1-1|.|TRBV7-9
CANHPGGAREAFF
TGTGCCAACCATCCCGGGGGTGCCCGTGAAGCTTTCTTT
>.|TRBJ2-7|TRBD1|TRBV5-1
CASSLRETGGIYEQYF
TGCGCCAGCAGCCTCCGAGAGACAGGGGGGATATACGAGCAGTACTTC
>.|TRBJ1-5|.|TRBV19
CANNTRSNQPQHF
TGTGCCAACAATACCCGAAGCAATCAGCCCCAGCATTTT
>.|TRBJ1-1|.|TRBV27
CASSFGGQNTEAFF
TGTGCCAGCAGTTTCGGTGGACAGAACACTGAAGCTTTCTTT
>.|TRBJ1-2|TRBD1|TRBV27
CASSLRRGLGYTF
TGTGCCAGCAGTTTAAGAAGGGGGCTTGGCTACACCTTC
>.|TRBJ2-3|.|TRBV15
CATSRDRGSPDTQYF
TGTGCCACCAGCAGAGATAGGGGGTCTCCAGATACGCAGTATTTT
>.|TRBJ1-5|TRBD1|TRBV7-9
CASSTGVWNQPQHF
TGTGCCAGCAGCACAGGGGTTTGGAATCAGCCCCAGCATTTT
>.|TRBJ1-2|TRBD1|TRBV4-1
CASSQRDRGYRGYGYTF
TGCGCCAGCAGCCAACGAGACAGGGGCTATCGAGGGTATGGCTACACCTTC
>.|TRBJ2-7|TRBD1|TRBV27
CASSLDRGYEQYF
TGTGCCAGCAGTTTGGACAGGGGCTACGAGCAGTACTTC